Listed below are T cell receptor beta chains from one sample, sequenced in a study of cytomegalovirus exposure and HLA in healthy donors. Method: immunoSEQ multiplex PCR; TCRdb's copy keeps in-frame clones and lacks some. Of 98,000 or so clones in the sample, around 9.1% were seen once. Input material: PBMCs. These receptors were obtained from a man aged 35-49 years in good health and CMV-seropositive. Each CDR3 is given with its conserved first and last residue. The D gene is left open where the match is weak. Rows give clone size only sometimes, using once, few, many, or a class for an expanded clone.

CDR3 DNA: TGTGCCAGCAGCCCGGGGGAGGGGCTTTACAATGAGCAGTTCTTC; CDR3 protein: CASSPGEGLYNEQFF; J gene: TRBJ2-1; D gene: TRBD2; V gene: TRBV5-4; clone size: few
CDR3 DNA: TGTGCCAGCAGGGATCCGACAGAGGACCTCTACGAGCAGTACTTC; CDR3 protein: CASRDPTEDLYEQYF; J gene: TRBJ2-7; D gene: NA; V gene: TRBV6-1; clone size: NA
CDR3 DNA: TGCGCCAGCAGCCCCCGGACTAGCAGCAATGAGCAGTTCTTC; CDR3 protein: CASSPRTSSNEQFF; J gene: TRBJ2-1; D gene: TRBD2; V gene: TRBV4-1; clone size: NA
CDR3 DNA: TGTGCCAGCAGCCAAGATCGACAGTACAACTATGGCTACACCTTC; CDR3 protein: CASSQDRQYNYGYTF; J gene: TRBJ1-2; D gene: NA; V gene: TRBV4-2; clone size: few
CDR3 DNA: TGCGCCAGCAGCGGGACAGCCGGCTCCTACGAGCAGTACTTC; CDR3 protein: CASSGTAGSYEQYF; J gene: TRBJ2-7; D gene: TRBD1; V gene: TRBV5-1; clone size: NA
CDR3 DNA: TGTGCCAGCAGCGTAGACGGTAGCGGGAGCGTGTACAATGAGCAGTTCTTC; CDR3 protein: CASSVDGSGSVYNEQFF; J gene: TRBJ2-1; D gene: TRBD2; V gene: TRBV9; clone size: few
CDR3 DNA: TGCGCCAGCAGCTGGACAGGGGGGTCTTTTGGTGAAGCTTTCTTT; CDR3 protein: CASSWTGGSFGEAFF; J gene: TRBJ1-1; D gene: TRBD1; V gene: TRBV5-1; clone size: NA
CDR3 DNA: TGTGCCAGCGGGTCACTAGCGAAACCCTACAATGAGCAGTTCTTC; CDR3 protein: CASGSLAKPYNEQFF; J gene: TRBJ2-1; D gene: TRBD2; V gene: TRBV27; clone size: few
CDR3 DNA: TGTGCCTGGAATAAGGGGGCTAGTGGAAACACCATATATTTT; CDR3 protein: CAWNKGASGNTIYF; J gene: TRBJ1-3; D gene: TRBD1; V gene: TRBV30; clone size: NA
CDR3 DNA: TGTGCCAGCAGTGATTATGAGTATGGCTACACCTTC; CDR3 protein: CASSDYEYGYTF; J gene: TRBJ1-2; D gene: NA; V gene: TRBV28; clone size: few
CDR3 DNA: TGTGCAAGCAGTCCAGGGATCACTGAAGCTTTCTTT; CDR3 protein: CASSPGITEAFF; J gene: TRBJ1-1; D gene: NA; V gene: TRBV28; clone size: once
CDR3 DNA: TGTGCCAGCAGTCCCGGACAGGGTGGCTACGCGCAGTACTTC; CDR3 protein: CASSPGQGGYAQYF; J gene: TRBJ2-7; D gene: TRBD1; V gene: TRBV25-1; clone size: NA
CDR3 DNA: TGTGCCAGCAGTAAAGACAGGGCCGAAGGTAGATGGGAGCAGTACTTC; CDR3 protein: CASSKDRAEGRWEQYF; J gene: TRBJ2-7; D gene: TRBD1; V gene: TRBV28; clone size: few
CDR3 DNA: TGTGCCAGCAGTTACGGGGCAGAGACCCAGTACTTC; CDR3 protein: CASSYGAETQYF; J gene: TRBJ2-5; D gene: NA; V gene: TRBV6-5; clone size: few
CDR3 DNA: TGTGCCAGCAGCTTAGTGGGGCAATCCCCGAACACCGGGGAGCTGTTTTTT; CDR3 protein: CASSLVGQSPNTGELFF; J gene: TRBJ2-2; D gene: NA; V gene: TRBV13; clone size: few
CDR3 DNA: TGTGCCATCGGCGGGAGCGAATCCTACGAGCAGTACTTC; CDR3 protein: CAIGGSESYEQYF; J gene: TRBJ2-7; D gene: TRBD2; V gene: TRBV11-3; clone size: NA
CDR3 DNA: TGTGCCAGCAGCCAAGATCTCTTGAGCACCGGGGAGCTGTTTTTT; CDR3 protein: CASSQDLLSTGELFF; J gene: TRBJ2-2; D gene: NA; V gene: TRBV13; clone size: NA
CDR3 DNA: TGTGCCAGCAGCCCCCCGTTTGGGGGCGGGGGGTCAACTAATGAAAAACTGTTTTTT; CDR3 protein: CASSPPFGGGGSTNEKLFF; J gene: TRBJ1-4; D gene: NA; V gene: TRBV14; clone size: NA
CDR3 DNA: TGTGCCAGCAGCCGGAACACCGGGGAGCTGTTTTTT; CDR3 protein: CASSRNTGELFF; J gene: TRBJ2-2; D gene: NA; V gene: TRBV11-2; clone size: NA
CDR3 DNA: TGTGCCAGCAGTGAATACAAGAGGATCTATGGCTACACCTTC; CDR3 protein: CASSEYKRIYGYTF; J gene: TRBJ1-2; D gene: NA; V gene: TRBV25-1; clone size: few
CDR3 DNA: TGCGCCAGCAGCTTTACAGACCCGAACACTGAAGCTTTCTTT; CDR3 protein: CASSFTDPNTEAFF; J gene: TRBJ1-1; D gene: NA; V gene: TRBV4-1; clone size: NA
CDR3 DNA: TGCGCCAGCAGGAAACCTTCACAGGGGGCAGGGAAGAATGAGCAGTTCTTC; CDR3 protein: CASRKPSQGAGKNEQFF; J gene: TRBJ2-1; D gene: TRBD1; V gene: TRBV5-1; clone size: medium-sized
CDR3 DNA: TGTGCCAGTAGTTACGGGCGATATGGCTACACCTTC; CDR3 protein: CASSYGRYGYTF; J gene: TRBJ1-2; D gene: NA; V gene: TRBV6-5; clone size: NA
CDR3 DNA: TGTGCCAGCAGTACCCAGGGACAGGGGAGATCTAACACTGAAGCTTTCTTT; CDR3 protein: CASSTQGQGRSNTEAFF; J gene: TRBJ1-1; D gene: TRBD1; V gene: TRBV27; clone size: NA
CDR3 DNA: TGTGCCAGCAGCCAAAGCCGGACAGGGGTTTACGAGCAGTACTTC; CDR3 protein: CASSQSRTGVYEQYF; J gene: TRBJ2-7; D gene: TRBD1; V gene: TRBV7-8; clone size: few
CDR3 DNA: TGTGCCAGCAGTGACAGACTAGCGGCGAAACATGAGCAGTTCTTC; CDR3 protein: CASSDRLAAKHEQFF; J gene: TRBJ2-1; D gene: TRBD2; V gene: TRBV2; clone size: NA
CDR3 DNA: TGCGCCAGCAGCCTTCCTAGGACAGGGGGCGGCGAGCAGTACTTC; CDR3 protein: CASSLPRTGGGEQYF; J gene: TRBJ2-7; D gene: TRBD1; V gene: TRBV4-1; clone size: NA
CDR3 DNA: TGTGCCAGCAGCTTCGGACTAGCAGGAGAGACCCAGTACTTC; CDR3 protein: CASSFGLAGETQYF; J gene: TRBJ2-5; D gene: TRBD2; V gene: TRBV7-6; clone size: NA
CDR3 DNA: TGCAGCGTTGGAACGGCTAACTATGGCTACACCTTC; CDR3 protein: CSVGTANYGYTF; J gene: TRBJ1-2; D gene: NA; V gene: TRBV29-1; clone size: few
CDR3 DNA: TGTGCCAGCAGCGCGCCGACAGGGAGCAACACCGGGGAGCTGTTTTTT; CDR3 protein: CASSAPTGSNTGELFF; J gene: TRBJ2-2; D gene: TRBD1; V gene: TRBV7-6; clone size: NA
CDR3 DNA: TGTGCCAGCTCACCGGGACAGGGGGCTTACGAGCAGTACTTC; CDR3 protein: CASSPGQGAYEQYF; J gene: TRBJ2-7; D gene: TRBD1; V gene: TRBV18; clone size: few
CDR3 DNA: TGTGCCGGCAGCTTCGGCACTGAAGCTTTCTTT; CDR3 protein: CAGSFGTEAFF; J gene: TRBJ1-1; D gene: NA; V gene: TRBV5-4; clone size: few
CDR3 DNA: TGCGCCAGCAGTGAGTCACCAGGGTACTACGACTCCTACGAGCAGTACTTC; CDR3 protein: CASSESPGYYDSYEQYF; J gene: TRBJ2-7; D gene: NA; V gene: TRBV10-2; clone size: NA